This T cell receptor (beta chain) originates from a study of shared clonotypes between healthy human individuals. Study findings and constraints: Rarefaction curves obtained for sorted subsets showed sequencing incomplete despite large depth.

For this clone: The target antigen is unknown.

The CDR3 extends over 15 amino acids. V lost 5 bases, J lost 3 bases, and 7 bases stayed unmatched. The V gene's germline CDR1 is SGHVS and CDR2 FNYEAQ. Profiling relied on immunoSEQ multiplex PCR, and the TCRdb table lists in-frame clones only, not all of them. Here the sample spans hundreds of thousands of clones, more than 95% being singletons. The sample was naive CD4+ T cells sorted from blood. This sample's subset: CD45RA+ positively selected. This clonotype was sampled from a woman between 25 and 40 years old in good health. The genes are TRBV7-6 and TRBJ1-5; 7 bases agree with TRBD1. CDR3 DNA sequence: TGTGCCAGCAGCAGAACCGGGACAGTCAATCAGCCCCAGCATTTT. Residues: CASSRTGTVNQPQHF.